This T cell receptor (beta chain) was found in a study of shared clonotypes between healthy human individuals. Every donor, a Caucasian adult, lived in Nashville, Tennessee. This CDR3 spans 15 amino acids. Between the trimmed V and J ends, which lost 1 base and 0 bases, there was a span of 10 bases. In germline, CDR1 is SGHRS, CDR2 YFSETQ. Data came from immunoSEQ multiplex PCR; TCRdb stores just in-frame clones and leaves some out. The profile shows over 1.5 million clones, 98% of them singletons. Concerning this clone itself: The sample has other DNA sequences that encode this CDR3 too.

Material for sequencing was naive CD4+ T cells sorted from blood. Indicated subset: CD45RA+ positively selected. This chain joins TRBV5-1 and TRBJ1-1; D not resolved. The clonotype was recovered from a man aged 25 to 40 in good health. In DNA, the CDR3 is TGCGCCAGCAGCTTGAGTGGACCGTTGAACACTGAAGCTTTCTTT. This encodes CASSLSGPLNTEAFF.